This TCR beta chain comes out of a study of shared clonotypes between healthy human individuals. Study details: Donors had three CD4 naive, three CD4 memory, two CD8 naive and one CD8 memory plate apiece.

The assay was immunoSEQ multiplex PCR, and TCRdb's table has in-frame clones only and misses some. The table records around 2.5 million clones, 80% to 95% of them present only once. Splitting of CD4+ cells produced CD45RA+ naive and CD45RA-negative memory subsets. Germline loops: CDR1 SGHTA, CDR2 FQGNSA. CDR3 size: 16 residues. V shed 1 base, J shed 1 base, and the junction held 2 bases outside the gene matches. Comment on this clone: Its antigen remains unknown. Other DNA variants within this sample encode the same CDR3.

Study findings and constraints: The sole specimen, blood, was sampled, and tissue repertoires likely differ. Estimated clonotype richness was generally higher in naive than memory subsets.

Sequenced sample: naive CD4+ T cells from PBMCs. Subset here: CD45RA+ positively selected. The TCR sequence derives from a man between 18 and 29 years old in good health. Some clones in this sample may be carry-over from other donors' samples. The chain employs TRBV7-2 and TRBJ1-1, with 11 bases matching TRBD1. This CDR3 reads CASSLVGTGGNTEAFF. The CDR3 DNA reads as TGTGCCAGCAGCTTAGTGGGGACAGGGGGGAACACTGAAGCTTTCTTT.